The T cell receptor beta chain described here comes from a study of T cells in tuberculosis (dated by TCRdb to 2017 to 2018). Regarding the research as a whole: To characterize T cells specific for the mycobacterial lipid antigen glucose monomycolate (GMM), the study used CD1B tetramers together with high-throughput TCR immunosequencing.

Remarks on this clone: The input lacks base qualities; no much larger clone sits a single base away.

Because TCR-alpha and TCR-beta chains were sequenced unpaired, no chain pairing information was available. TCR libraries were generated with the immunoSEQ multiplex PCR assay, using TCR-beta and/or TCR-alpha/delta assays for each sample. The amplified TCR libraries were sequenced using the Illumina high-throughput platform. Processing in the source paper ran as follows. Clustering and dimensionality reduction relied on pairwise TCRdist distances among GMM-specific receptors from T cells that were either sorted ex vivo or expanded in vitro. Sequence motifs defined by gene usage and CDR3 content were checked for enrichment by comparing tetramer-positive and tetramer-negative populations. As stored in TCRdb, this immuneACCESS dataset retains in-frame rearrangements with V and J assigned. A fraction of the clones does not appear; measured against another copy, unresolved V genes explain less than half of the discrepancy, and the remainder lacks a known reason. The D gene and trimming were derived from the DNA, and the V and J assignments and clone size from that table. Counted in this sample were 55,000 to 65,000 clones; under 90% of them appeared once. The ten most abundant clones make up around 13% of the sample.

After being thawed and rested overnight, PBMC were stained with GMM-loaded CD1B tetramer, a Live/Dead dye and anti-CD3, and were then sorted on a FACS Aria II. The CD1B tetramers were loaded with C32 glucose monomycolate that had been purified from Rhodococcus equi. Before cryopreservation, the PBMC used for tetramer sorting had been depleted of CD14-expressing monocytes for a separate study. From each donor, around 100,000 tetramer-negative cells were also sorted and analyzed side by side with the tetramer-positive cells. Antigen-specific T cells were sorted from four healthy South African adults using GMM-loaded CD1B tetramers. The CDR3, cysteine through phenylalanine, is 16 amino acids long. Only the CDR3 region is kept as DNA, spanning 48 bases read in frame from base 1. V and J are truncated by 1 base and 6 bases respectively, leaving an intervening sequence of 16 bases. Looking up the germline V gene yields CDR1 SGHTS and CDR2 YDEGEE.

What the authors observed across the whole study: T cells binding the CD1B-GMM tetramer with low affinity may have been missed by the stringent sort gate.

Material for sequencing was CD1b-GMM tetramer-negative cells sorted from PBMCs. The sample's cell subset or site label, decoded: T cells not binding CD1B-GMM tetramer, sorted from same donor. The receptor chain draws on TRBV5-8 and TRBJ2-2; a tentative D match to TRBD2 spans 5 bases. This clonotype was sampled from an adult woman with latent tuberculosis. The DNA reads as follows: TGTGCCAGCAGCTTGAAGGGAGCGGCCGGGGCCGGGGAGCTGTTTTTT. Translated, it reads CASSLKGAAGAGELFF.